These 26 T cell receptor beta chains came from one sample sequenced in a study of CD8 T cells in Susac syndrome (dated by TCRdb to the late 2010s). Library generation was performed with the immunoSEQ multiplex PCR assay. RNA was extracted using the RNeasy kit, and about 0.45 to 1 ug of the RNA was reverse transcribed with random hexamers. TCRdb trimmed the raw reads at Q25, called clones with MiXCR and kept productive beta chains. Merged by CDR3 protein, the rows form single entries marked with the most common genes and DNA. For this sample there are 300,000 to 350,000 distinct CDR3 sequences; approximately 90% appear just once. Jointly, the top ten make up approximately 0.065% of the sample. The sample comprised CD4+ T cells from PBMCs. Every receptor here comes from a human donor with multiple sclerosis.

This chain links TRBV20-1 with TRBJ2-7, with D possibly matching TRBD2 (6 bases). Germline CDR1 DFQATT, CDR2 SNEGSKA (reference sequence). The CDR3 has 15 residues. The ends were cut back, 4 bases at V and 6 bases at J, with 22 bases in the middle. CDR3 loop: CSAIEGGAQVGEQYF. The CDR3 bases are TGCAGTGCTATTGAAGGCGGGGCCCAAGTAGGCGAGCAGTACTTC.

This clonotype was detected a few times. V usage is TRBV30 and J usage is TRBJ1-6; 7 bases fit TRBD1. This CDR3 region has 14 residues. V lost 8 bases to trimming and J lost 9 bases; unmatched junction nucleotides: 13. Per germline, CDR1 GTSNPN and CDR2 SVGIG (reference sequence). The chain's CDR3 is CARTRQGLGSPLHF. CDR3 coding DNA: TGTGCCCGGACGAGACAGGGACTGGGTTCACCCCTCCACTTT.

The V and J genes are TRBV29-1 and TRBJ2-7, with TRBD1 matching 8 bases. Germline CDR1 is SQVTM and CDR2 is ANQGSEA. There are 13 residues in the CDR3. Trimming took 7 bases from V and 5 from J; bases not matched to a gene: 10. CDR3 DNA sequence: TGCAGCGCCGAGGACAGGGCTCTCCACGAGCAGTACTTC. Amino acids: CSAEDRALHEQYF.

This chain links TRBV12-3 or TRBV12-4 with TRBJ1-5; D unclear. V lost 5 bases, J lost 5 bases, and 10 bases lay in between. This CDR3 region has 13 residues. The CDR3 region is CASSRSWDQPQHF. In DNA, the CDR3 is TGTGCCAGCAGTCGGAGTTGGGATCAGCCCCAGCATTTT.

V usage is TRBV30 and J usage is TRBJ1-1, with D perhaps TRBD1 (6 bases). Trimming took 0 bases from V and 10 from J, leaving 21 bases between them. The CDR3 extends over 15 amino acids. Germline loops: CDR1 GTSNPN, CDR2 SVGIG (reference sequence). The CDR3 DNA reads TGTGCCTGGAGTGTACCATCAGGGGTCGGACACGGAGCTTTCTTT. It specifies CAWSVPSGVGHGAFF. Supplemented by reference TRBV30 and TRBJ1-1, the full variable domain reads SQTIHQWPATLVQPVGSPLSLECTVEGTSNPNLYWYRQAAGRGLQLLFYSVGIGQISSEVPQNLSASRPQDRQFILSSKKLLLSDSGFYLCAWSVPSGVGHGAFFGQGTRLTVV.

The chain has TRBV19 and TRBJ2-2; weak D call: TRBD1 (5 bases). The V end was cut by 7 bases, the J end by 0 bases, with 9 bases between. This CDR3 has 14 residues. Germline V gene data show CDR1 as LNHDA and CDR2 as SQIVND (reference sequence). As DNA, the CDR3 is TGTGCCAGTAACAGGCGGACGAACACCGGGGAGCTGTTTTTT. The encoded protein is CASNRRTNTGELFF.

CDR3 region: CASSLTSGRENEQFF. The CDR3 bases are TGTGCCAGCAGCTTGACTAGCGGGAGGGAGAATGAGCAGTTCTTC. The rearrangement uses TRBV7-2 and TRBJ2-1, with TRBD2 matching 14 bases. The CDR3 spans 15 residues. Germline-derived CDR1 and CDR2 are SGHTA and FQGNSA. The V segment lost 3 bases and the J segment 7 bases; nucleotides outside the gene matches: 2.

The chain employs TRBV7-2 and TRBJ2-3, with D possibly matching TRBD1 (5 bases). Germline-derived CDR1 and CDR2 are SGHTA and FQGNSA. This CDR3 is 15 amino acids long. Trimming stripped 2 bases from V and 0 bases from J, with 9 bases between. The CDR3 loop reads CASSLQPGSTDTQYF. The CDR3 nucleotides are TGTGCCAGCAGCTTACAACCAGGGAGCACAGATACGCAGTATTTT.

This clonotype appeared a few times. The CDR3 coding sequence is TGTGCCAGCAGCCCTGACAGGGGTGATGAAAAACTGTTTTTT. Translating gives CASSPDRGDEKLFF. V usage is TRBV7-2 and J usage is TRBJ1-4, with TRBD1 matching 8 bases. The V segment lost 5 bases and the J segment 6 bases; nucleotides outside the gene matches: 5. The CDR3 runs to 14 residues. Germline CDR1 and CDR2: SGHTA and FQGNSA.

In this sample, this clonotype turned up a few times. The CDR3 region is CAWSFGGSGELFF. CDR3 nucleotides: TGTGCCTGGAGTTTTGGCGGGTCCGGGGAGCTGTTTTTT. This chain connects TRBV30 to TRBJ2-2; a weak D match, TRBD2 (5 bases). Germline values: CDR1 GTSNPN, CDR2 SVGIG (reference sequence). V lost 2 bases, J lost 6 bases, and 10 bases lay in between. The CDR3 runs 13 residues.

The V and J genes are TRBV4-3 and TRBJ2-1; possible D gene TRBD2, 6 bases. Germline CDR1 and CDR2: LGHNA and YSLEER. V dropped 0 bases and J dropped 2 bases, with 11 bases sitting between them. This CDR3 spans 16 amino acids. CDR3 sequence reads: CASSQDTAGTYNEQFF. The CDR3 nucleotides are TGCGCCAGCAGCCAAGACACAGCGGGCACCTACAATGAGCAGTTCTTC.

The genes are TRBV29-1 and TRBJ2-7, with TRBD1 matching 10 bases. V shed 6 bases and J 1 base; nucleotides not matched to a gene: 6. The CDR3 is made up of 14 amino acids. The germline V gene encodes CDR1 SQVTM and CDR2 ANQGSEA. DNA of the CDR3: TGCAGCGTCAGAGGACAGGGGGTATCCTACGAGCAGTACTTC. This gives the protein CSVRGQGVSYEQYF.

The V call is TRBV25-1, the J call TRBJ2-5; maybe TRBD2 (7 bases). Between the trimmed V and J ends, which lost 4 bases and 5 bases, there was a span of 17 bases. Germline CDR1 MGHDK, CDR2 SYGVNS. CDR3 length: 15 residues. CDR3 region: CASSGRLGGQETQYF. The CDR3 nucleotides read TGTGCCAGCAGTGGCCGTCTCGGGGGGCAGGAGACCCAGTACTTC.

The genes are TRBV5-1 and TRBJ2-7; tentative D call: TRBD1 (6 bases). CDR1 and CDR2 from the germline V gene are SGHRS and YFSETQ. V lost 3 bases, J lost 4 bases, and 14 bases lay in between. This CDR3 contains 14 residues. The CDR3 nucleotides are TGCGCCAGCAGCTCACACAGGGATCGGTACGAGCAGTACTTC. This translates into CASSSHRDRYEQYF.

The chain uses TRBV20-1 and TRBJ1-4; possibly TRBD1 for D (5 bases). This CDR3 spans 16 amino acids. V was clipped by 0 bases and J by 8 bases, with 19 bases between them. Germline V gene data show CDR1 as DFQATT and CDR2 as SNEGSKA (reference sequence). The CDR3 sequence is CSARELGRGFDEKLFF. For the CDR3, the DNA is TGCAGTGCTAGAGAGTTGGGGCGGGGGTTTGACGAAAAACTGTTTTTT.

The chain combines TRBV7-9 with TRBJ1-1; weak D call: TRBD1 (6 bases). Germline V lookup: CDR1 SEHNR, CDR2 FQNEAQ (reference sequence). Between the trimmed V and J ends, which lost 5 bases and 4 bases, there was a span of 11 bases. This CDR3 has 13 amino acids. CDR3 DNA: TGTGCCAGCAGCCTAACCAGGGGCACTGAAGCTTTCTTT. It yields the protein CASSLTRGTEAFF.

The chain couples TRBV2 to TRBJ1-1, with 7 positions matching TRBD1. The CDR3 consists of 14 residues. In germline, CDR1 is SNHLY, CDR2 FYNNEI. V gave up 6 bases and J gave up 5 bases; unmatched junction bases: 9. In DNA form, the CDR3 reads TGTGCCAGCAGGAGACAGGGCGTGAGGACTGAAGCTTTCTTT. Amino acids: CASRRQGVRTEAFF.

The rearrangement links TRBV5-1 to TRBJ1-2; D possibly corresponds to TRBD1 (5 bases). V lost 3 bases and J lost 0, with 15 bases in between. The CDR3 spans 16 residues. Per germline, CDR1 SGHRS and CDR2 YFSETQ. The CDR3 is CASSWTGTSTNYGYTF. CDR3 DNA: TGCGCCAGCAGCTGGACCGGGACCTCAACTAACTATGGCTACACCTTC.

The CDR3 protein is CASSRASGTRVYQETQYF. The CDR3 region has the DNA TGCGCCAGCAGCCGGGCTAGCGGGACCCGTGTGTACCAAGAGACCCAGTACTTC. The chain couples TRBV5-1 to TRBJ2-5, with TRBD2 identical over 9 bases. In germline, CDR1 is SGHRS, CDR2 YFSETQ. The V gene end was trimmed by 4 bases and the J gene end by 0 bases; junction bases not matched to a gene: 13. This CDR3 contains 18 residues.

The rearrangement joins TRBV4-1 to TRBJ2-7, with 9 bases that match TRBD1. V lost 0 bases and J lost 5; bases outside the gene matches: 8. Germline loops: CDR1 MGHRA, CDR2 YSYEKL. The CDR3 is 16 residues long. CDR3 sequence: CASSQDKGQGSNEQYF. The CDR3 DNA reads as TGCGCCAGCAGCCAAGATAAGGGACAGGGTAGTAACGAGCAGTACTTC.

The rearrangement uses TRBV4-2 and TRBJ1-3; D is undetermined. The CDR3 extends over 15 amino acids. Germline loops: CDR1 LGHNA, CDR2 YNFKEQ. With 6 bases removed from V and 5 bases from J, the gap between germline ends came to 17 bases. DNA of the CDR3: TGTGCCAGCAGGCAGACTTTTTCCCTCCGAAACACCATATATTTT. It encodes CASRQTFSLRNTIYF.

This sequence joins TRBV6-1 and TRBJ1-1, with 7 bases fitting TRBD1. The length of the CDR3 is 16 residues. The V gene's germline CDR1 is MNHNS and CDR2 SASEGT. J gave up 6 bases and V 6 bases, and 16 bases lay outside the gene matches. Here the CDR3 DNA reads TGTGCCAGCAGCAGGAGGGGGCAGGGGGAGAGCGCTGAAGCTTTCTTT. Residues: CASSRRGQGESAEAFF.

The chain joins TRBV5-4 to TRBJ2-5, with 14 bases that match TRBD2. This CDR3 has 19 amino acids. CDR1 and CDR2 (germline): SGHNT, YYREEE (reference sequence). The V gene end was trimmed by 4 bases and the J gene end by 4 bases; junction bases not matched to a gene: 15. The CDR3 region is CASSRPGLAGVLLGETQYF. CDR3 in DNA: TGTGCCAGCAGCCGCCCGGGACTAGCGGGAGTCCTCTTGGGAGAGACCCAGTACTTC.

The chain joins TRBV30 to TRBJ2-2; weak D call: TRBD2 (6 bases). The germline V gene has CDR1 GTSNPN and CDR2 SVGIG (reference sequence). V was shortened by 4 bases and J by 4 bases, with 13 bases between the two germline ends. This CDR3 has 14 amino acids. The CDR3 DNA follows: TGTGCCTGGATGGAGGGCGGGTCCACCGGGGAGCTGTTTTTT. It codes for CAWMEGGSTGELFF.

A single count supports this clonotype. This chain uses TRBV12-3 or TRBV12-4 with TRBJ2-3; 12 bases align to TRBD2. CDR3 length equals 13 residues. The V gene end was trimmed by 5 bases and the J gene end by 14 bases; junction bases not matched to a gene: 8. For the CDR3, the DNA is TGTGCCAGCAGTACAAGGACTAGCGGGAATCTGTATTTT. This gives the protein CASSTRTSGNLYF.

This rearrangement joins TRBV4-1 to TRBJ1-5, with D perhaps TRBD1 (6 bases). CDR1 MGHRA and CDR2 YSYEKL come from the germline V gene. CDR3 length: 15 amino acids. Trimming pared 1 base from V and 3 bases from J, leaving 10 bases between. The CDR3, as DNA: TGCGCCAGCAGCCAAGGAAACAGGGACAATCAGCCCCAGCATTTT. It yields the protein CASSQGNRDNQPQHF.